This T cell receptor beta chain comes out of a study of blood T cell repertoires in COVID-19. In the study overall: Acute-phase and convalescent COVID-19 samples originated in the United States, Italy and Spain. From T cells, B-cell-depleted T cells, or PBMCs came the material, which was cDNA or gDNA.

In the original workflow: Amplification of reference gene primers was used by the study to estimate nucleated cell counts. Sequenced by immunoSEQ multiplex PCR; TCRdb stores in-frame clones only, minus some. V, J and clone size derive from that table, while D and trimming were established from the DNA sequence. The sample records roughly 250,000 clones, over 80% being singletons. This CDR3 contains 13 residues. V lost 7 bases to trimming and J lost 4 bases, with 13 bases between them. Specimen: peripheral blood. The sequence was obtained from a woman aged 40 to 50 with acute or convalescent COVID-19. The gene calls are TRBV12-3 or TRBV12-4 and TRBJ1-1; D is unresolved. The CDR3 loop reads CASTRGEITEAFF. The DNA of the CDR3 is TGTGCCAGCACCCGCGGGGAGATCACTGAAGCTTTCTTT.